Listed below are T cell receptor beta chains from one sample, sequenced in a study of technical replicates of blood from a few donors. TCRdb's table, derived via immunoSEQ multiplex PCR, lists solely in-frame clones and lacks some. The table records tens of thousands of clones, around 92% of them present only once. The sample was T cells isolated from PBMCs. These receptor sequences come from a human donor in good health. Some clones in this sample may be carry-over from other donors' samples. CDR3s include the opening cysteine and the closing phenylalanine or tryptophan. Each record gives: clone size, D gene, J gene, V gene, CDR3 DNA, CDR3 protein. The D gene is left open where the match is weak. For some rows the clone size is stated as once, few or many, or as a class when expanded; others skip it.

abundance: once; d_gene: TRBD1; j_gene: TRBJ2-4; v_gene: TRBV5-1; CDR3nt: TGCGCCAGCACCGACAGGGGGCGCGGGCCCCTGGCCAAAAACATTCAGTACTTC; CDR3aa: CASTDRGRGPLAKNIQYF
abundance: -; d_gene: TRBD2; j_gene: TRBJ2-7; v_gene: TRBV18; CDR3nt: TGTGCCAGCTCACCGAGGAGCGGGAGTTCCTACGAGCAGTACTTC; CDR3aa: CASSPRSGSSYEQYF
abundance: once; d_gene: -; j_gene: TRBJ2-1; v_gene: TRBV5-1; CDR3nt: TGCGCCAGCAGCCAGAACGGGGGCTACAATGAGCAGTTCTTC; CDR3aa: CASSQNGGYNEQFF
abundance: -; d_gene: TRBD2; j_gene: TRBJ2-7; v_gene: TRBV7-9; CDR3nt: TGTGCCAGCAGATCACTAGCGGGGGGGCTTAGAGAGCAGTACTTC; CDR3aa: CASRSLAGGLREQYF
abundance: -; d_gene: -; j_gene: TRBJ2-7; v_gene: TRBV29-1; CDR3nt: TGCAGCGTTGAAGATTCAGGTTACGAGCAGTACTTC; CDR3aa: CSVEDSGYEQYF
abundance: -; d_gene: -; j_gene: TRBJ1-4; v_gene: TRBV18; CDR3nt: TGTGCCAGCTCACCTATAGGCTCCGGGACATATGGTGAAAAACTGTTTTTT; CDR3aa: CASSPIGSGTYGEKLFF
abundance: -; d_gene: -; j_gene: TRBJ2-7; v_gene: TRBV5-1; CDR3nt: TGCGCCAGCAGCTTACTAGAGACAACCTACGAGCAGTACTTC; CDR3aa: CASSLLETTYEQYF
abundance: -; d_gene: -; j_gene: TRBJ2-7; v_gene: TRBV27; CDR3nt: TGTGCCAGCAGTTTGGAGACAGCGAGCTCCCCCTACGAGCAGTACTTC; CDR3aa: CASSLETASSPYEQYF
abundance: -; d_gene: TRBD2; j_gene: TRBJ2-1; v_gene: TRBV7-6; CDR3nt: TGTGCCAGCAGCTCGGGACTAGCGGGGACATTATACAATGAGCAGTTCTTC; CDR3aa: CASSSGLAGTLYNEQFF
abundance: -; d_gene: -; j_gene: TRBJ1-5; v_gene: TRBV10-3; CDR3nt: TGTGCCATCAGTGATGGCACAGCTAGCAATCAGCCCCAGCATTTT; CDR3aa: CAISDGTASNQPQHF